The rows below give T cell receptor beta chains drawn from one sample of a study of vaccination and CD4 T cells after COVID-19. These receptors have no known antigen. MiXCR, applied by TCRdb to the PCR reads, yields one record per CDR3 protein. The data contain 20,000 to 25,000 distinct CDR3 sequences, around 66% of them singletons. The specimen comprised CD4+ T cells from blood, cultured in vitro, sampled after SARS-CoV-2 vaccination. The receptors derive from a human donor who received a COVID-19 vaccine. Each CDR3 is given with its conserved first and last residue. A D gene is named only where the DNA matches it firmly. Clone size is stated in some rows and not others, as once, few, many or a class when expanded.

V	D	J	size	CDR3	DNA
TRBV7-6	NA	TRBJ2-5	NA	CASSQELETQYF	TGTGCCAGCAGTCAGGAGCTGGAGACCCAGTACTTC
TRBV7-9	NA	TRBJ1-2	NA	CASSSGHGYGYTF	TGTGCCAGCAGCTCAGGACATGGATATGGCTACACCTTC
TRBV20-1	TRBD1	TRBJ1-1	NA	CSARDIIGQGDTEAFF	TGCAGTGCTAGAGATATCATCGGACAGGGGGACACTGAAGCTTTCTTT
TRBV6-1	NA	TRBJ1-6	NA	CASFIRDGSPLHF	TGTGCCAGCTTTATCAGGGATGGGTCACCCCTCCACTTT
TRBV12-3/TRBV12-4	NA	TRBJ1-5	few	CATRIGGTQPQHF	TGTGCCACCCGCATCGGGGGTACTCAGCCCCAGCATTTT
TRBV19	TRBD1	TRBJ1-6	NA	CASSITGENSPLHF	TGTGCCAGTAGTATCACAGGGGAAAATTCACCCCTCCACTTT
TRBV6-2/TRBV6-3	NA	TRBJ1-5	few	CASSYRQDGNQPQHF	TGTGCCAGCAGTTATCGACAGGACGGCAATCAGCCCCAGCATTTT
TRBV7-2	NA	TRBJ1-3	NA	CASSLSRGSGNTIYF	TGTGCCAGCAGCTTGTCTCGTGGTTCTGGAAACACCATATATTTT
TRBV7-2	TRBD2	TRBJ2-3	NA	CASSLRLAGNTDTQYF	TGTGCCAGCAGCTTGAGGCTAGCGGGCAACACAGATACGCAGTATTTT
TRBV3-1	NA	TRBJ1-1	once	CASSQDSARGTEAFF	TGTGCCAGCAGCCAAGATTCCGCGAGGGGGACTGAAGCTTTCTTT
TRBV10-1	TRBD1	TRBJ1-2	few	CASSADRNYGYTF	TGCGCCAGCAGTGCGGACAGGAACTATGGCTACACCTTC
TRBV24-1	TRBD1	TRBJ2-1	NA	CATSVGDRAQFF	TGTGCCACCAGTGTGGGGGACAGGGCGCAGTTCTTC
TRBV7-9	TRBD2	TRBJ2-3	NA	CASSRLAGAPRDTQYF	TGTGCCAGCAGCCGACTAGCGGGAGCTCCCCGGGATACGCAGTATTTT
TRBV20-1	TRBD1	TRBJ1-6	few	CSARDPGTGGEGSPLHF	TGCAGTGCTAGAGATCCCGGGACAGGGGGCGAGGGTTCACCCCTCCACTTT
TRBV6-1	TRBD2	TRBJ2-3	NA	CAGETSGTTNTQYF	TGTGCCGGGGAAACTAGCGGGACCACAAATACGCAGTATTTT
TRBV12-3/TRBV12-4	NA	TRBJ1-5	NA	CASSLDPEPQHF	TGTGCCAGCAGTTTGGACCCCGAGCCCCAGCATTTT
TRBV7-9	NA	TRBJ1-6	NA	CASSLDGNSPLHF	TGTGCCAGCAGCTTAGATGGGAATTCACCCCTCCACTTT
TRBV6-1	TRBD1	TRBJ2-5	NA	CASISGTAQETQYF	TGTGCCAGCATTTCAGGGACAGCACAAGAGACCCAGTACTTC
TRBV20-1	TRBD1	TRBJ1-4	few	CSAREPTGEGREKLFF	TGCAGTGCTAGAGAACCTACAGGGGAAGGTCGCGAAAAACTGTTTTTT
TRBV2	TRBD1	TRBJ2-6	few	CASRTGSGANVLTF	TGTGCCAGCAGGACAGGGAGTGGGGCCAACGTCCTGACTTTC
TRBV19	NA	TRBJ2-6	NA	CASSNGDLSGANVLTF	TGTGCCAGTAGTAACGGGGACCTCTCTGGGGCCAACGTCCTGACTTTC
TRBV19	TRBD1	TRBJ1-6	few	CASSIRTGGSYNSPLHF	TGTGCCAGTAGTATCCGGACAGGGGGTAGCTATAATTCACCCCTCCACTTT
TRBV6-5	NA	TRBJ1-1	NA	CASSSRGPEAFF	TGTGCCAGCAGTTCCAGGGGCCCTGAAGCTTTCTTT
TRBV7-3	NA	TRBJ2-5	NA	CASSFGGEETQYF	TGTGCCAGCAGCTTTGGCGGAGAAGAGACCCAGTACTTC
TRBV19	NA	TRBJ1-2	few	CASSVEPGDYGYTF	TGTGCCAGTAGTGTCGAGCCGGGGGACTATGGCTACACCTTC
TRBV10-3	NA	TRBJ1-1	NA	CAISESQGPVLAFF	TGTGCCATCAGTGAGTCGCAGGGGCCGGTGTTGGCTTTCTTT
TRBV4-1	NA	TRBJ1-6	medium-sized	CASSPSGSYNSPLHF	TGCGCCAGCAGCCCCTCCGGCTCCTATAATTCACCCCTCCACTTT
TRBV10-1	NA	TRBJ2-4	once	CASSETRAPKNIQYF	TGCGCCAGCAGTGAGACCCGGGCCCCTAAAAACATTCAGTACTTC
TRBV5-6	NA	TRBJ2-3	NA	CASSGPSDTQYF	TGTGCCAGCAGCGGACCGTCAGATACGCAGTATTTT
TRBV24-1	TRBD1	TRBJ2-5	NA	CATSEPRQGQETQYF	TGTGCCACCAGTGAACCAAGACAGGGTCAAGAGACCCAGTACTTC
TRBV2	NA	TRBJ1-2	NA	CASSVTFSIDGYTF	TGTGCCAGCAGTGTAACATTCTCGATTGATGGCTACACCTTC
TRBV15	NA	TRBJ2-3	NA	CATSRDLGGPGTDTQYF	TGTGCCACCAGCAGAGATTTGGGGGGTCCTGGCACAGATACGCAGTATTTT